Listed below are T cell receptor beta chains from one sample, sequenced in a study of blood T cell repertoires in COVID-19. The data were produced by immunoSEQ multiplex PCR, yet TCRdb's version contains in-frame clones alone and is incomplete. The profile shows 250,000 to 400,000 clones, around 87% of them singletons. The material sequenced was PBMCs or T cells enriched from blood (not recorded which). The receptors were gathered from a woman between 25 and 40 years old who had recovered from COVID-19. The CDR3 runs from the conserved cysteine through the conserved F or W. The D gene is left open where the match is weak. Part of the rows lack a size; the others show once, few, many or a class for expanded clones.

D	V	J	size	CDR3	DNA
TRBD1	TRBV24-1	TRBJ2-1	.	CATSDPTGPRNDEQFF	TGTGCCACCAGTGACCCGACAGGGCCTCGCAATGATGAGCAGTTCTTC
TRBD2	TRBV18	TRBJ2-1	.	CASSPRVSGGAYNEQFF	TGTGCCAGCTCACCACGGGTTAGCGGGGGGGCTTACAATGAGCAGTTCTTC
TRBD1	TRBV28	TRBJ1-2	.	CATIRQGNYGYTF	TGTGCCACCATAAGACAGGGGAACTATGGCTACACCTTC
.	TRBV18	TRBJ1-3	once	CASSPRGGSPTGNTIYF	TGTGCCAGCTCACCACGGGGCGGATCTCCTACTGGAAACACCATATATTTT
.	TRBV28	TRBJ1-2	.	CASSLNQIRYGYTF	TGTGCCAGCAGTTTAAACCAGATACGTTATGGCTACACCTTC
.	TRBV10-3	TRBJ1-1	few	CAITPTGKEAFF	TGTGCCATCACCCCTACAGGGAAAGAAGCTTTCTTT
TRBD1	TRBV6-4	TRBJ2-1	.	CASSLGQGGIDEQFF	TGTGCCAGCAGCCTCGGACAGGGGGGAATCGATGAGCAGTTCTTC
TRBD2	TRBV7-9	TRBJ2-5	.	CASSPPIAGGEETQYF	TGTGCCAGCAGTCCTCCTATAGCGGGGGGAGAGGAGACCCAGTACTTC
TRBD2	TRBV7-2	TRBJ2-2	.	CASTSPGGGTGELFF	TGTGCCAGCACCTCTCCCGGGGGGGGGACCGGGGAGCTGTTTTTT
TRBD2	TRBV19	TRBJ2-1	once	CASSGDSGYRYNEQFF	TGTGCCAGTAGTGGAGATAGCGGGTATAGATACAATGAGCAGTTCTTC
TRBD1	TRBV14	TRBJ1-2	.	CASSLISGGPNYGYTF	TGTGCCAGCAGCCTTATCTCAGGGGGCCCTAACTATGGCTACACCTTC
.	TRBV6-5	TRBJ1-3	.	CATQGGSGNTIYF	TGTGCCACCCAAGGGGGATCTGGAAACACCATATATTTT
TRBD1	TRBV18	TRBJ2-7	.	CASSPAVQGVHEQYF	TGTGCCAGCTCACCAGCGGTACAGGGGGTCCACGAGCAGTACTTC
TRBD1	TRBV7-2	TRBJ2-7	.	CASSQTGARSYEQYF	TGTGCCAGCAGCCAGACAGGGGCCCGATCCTACGAGCAGTACTTC
TRBD2	TRBV19	TRBJ2-3	few	CATSQASGGTTDTQYF	TGTGCTACAAGTCAGGCTAGCGGGGGAACCACAGATACGCAGTATTTT
.	TRBV14	TRBJ1-6	once	CASSQELRSPLHF	TGTGCCAGCAGCCAAGAACTCCGCTCACCCCTCCACTTT
.	TRBV3-1/TRBV3-2	TRBJ1-1	.	CASSQAGHEAFF	TGTGCCAGCAGCCAAGCAGGTCACGAAGCTTTCTTT
TRBD1	TRBV5-1	TRBJ2-3	.	CASSQSGGGTDTQYF	TGCGCCAGCAGTCAATCAGGGGGCGGCACAGATACGCAGTATTTT
TRBD1	TRBV19	TRBJ1-6	.	CASTGTANSPLHF	TGTGCCAGTACGGGGACAGCGAATTCACCCCTCCACTTT
TRBD2	TRBV28	TRBJ2-1	.	CASSRPGGGYNEQFF	TGTGCCAGCAGCCGCCCGGGGGGGGGCTACAATGAGCAGTTCTTC
.	TRBV30	TRBJ1-6	.	CAWSPPGGASPLHF	TGTGCCTGGAGTCCTCCGGGGGGGGCTTCACCCCTCCACTTT
.	TRBV9	TRBJ2-1	.	CASSSYGGSYNEQFF	TGTGCCAGCAGCTCGTACGGAGGCTCCTACAATGAGCAGTTCTTC
TRBD2	TRBV2	TRBJ2-3	.	CASSSLAGVGTDTQYF	TGTGCCAGCAGCTCTCTAGCGGGGGTTGGCACAGATACGCAGTATTTT
.	TRBV12-3/TRBV12-4	TRBJ2-1	.	CASSFSGDEQFF	TGTGCCAGCAGTTTTTCGGGGGATGAGCAGTTCTTC
.	TRBV6-5	TRBJ2-7	.	CASRRGQAGAEQYF	TGTGCCAGCAGGAGAGGACAAGCTGGGGCCGAGCAGTACTTC
TRBD2	TRBV10-3	TRBJ2-1	.	CAISAGGNEQFF	TGTGCCATCAGTGCGGGGGGAAATGAGCAGTTCTTC
.	TRBV4-1	TRBJ2-3	once	CASSQVGPGEGVDTQYF	TGCGCCAGCAGCCAAGTGGGTCCCGGGGAGGGGGTGGATACGCAGTATTTT
TRBD1	TRBV4-1	TRBJ1-2	.	CASSQAGQGTNFYGYTF	TGCGCCAGCAGCCAAGCGGGACAGGGAACCAATTTCTATGGCTACACCTTC
TRBD1	TRBV7-2	TRBJ1-2	few	CASSWGQGEGYTF	TGTGCCAGCAGCTGGGGACAGGGTGAAGGCTACACCTTC
TRBD1	TRBV5-1	TRBJ2-1	.	CASSLTGDNEQFF	TGCGCCAGCAGCTTAACAGGGGACAATGAGCAGTTCTTC
.	TRBV7-9	TRBJ1-5	.	CASSLDTGVFWQPQHF	TGTGCCAGCAGCTTAGATACGGGGGTATTTTGGCAGCCCCAGCATTTT
TRBD1	TRBV19	TRBJ2-4	.	CATAHGPGQAFLQYF	TGTGCCACCGCACACGGACCGGGACAGGCCTTCCTACAGTACTTC
.	TRBV6-2/TRBV6-3	TRBJ1-1	once	CASSYVVGSGRNTEAFF	TGTGCCAGCAGTTACGTGGTAGGGAGTGGCCGGAACACTGAAGCTTTCTTT
TRBD1	TRBV18	TRBJ1-2	few	CASSPQGARGYTF	TGTGCCAGCTCACCACAGGGGGCCCGGGGCTACACCTTC
.	TRBV7-9	TRBJ2-7	.	CASSLSGFVSYEQYF	TGTGCCAGCAGCTTATCGGGTTTCGTGTCCTACGAGCAGTACTTC
TRBD1	TRBV5-4	TRBJ1-1	few	CASSLDRGGTEAFF	TGTGCCAGCAGCTTGGACAGGGGTGGTACTGAAGCTTTCTTT
TRBD1	TRBV11-1	TRBJ2-1	.	CASSLPGTEWRWEQFF	TGTGCCAGCAGCCTACCCGGGACAGAATGGAGATGGGAGCAGTTCTTC
TRBD1	TRBV19	TRBJ1-5	.	CASSSRTGVGNQPQHF	TGTGCCAGTAGTTCAAGGACAGGGGTGGGCAATCAGCCCCAGCATTTT
.	TRBV5-4	TRBJ1-3	once	CASSHDRDKGSGNTIYF	TGTGCCAGCAGCCACGACAGAGATAAAGGTTCTGGAAACACCATATATTTT
TRBD1	TRBV10-2	TRBJ2-1	.	CASSDPGGSYNEQFF	TGCGCCAGCAGTGATCCAGGGGGCTCCTACAATGAGCAGTTCTTC
TRBD2	TRBV7-2	TRBJ2-7	.	CASAQAAGVTYEQYF	TGTGCCAGCGCCCAAGCTGCGGGGGTGACCTACGAGCAGTACTTC
.	TRBV7-9	TRBJ2-2	.	CASSPSGELFF	TGTGCCAGCAGCCCCAGTGGGGAGCTGTTTTTT